These 14 T cell receptor beta chains came from one sample sequenced in a study of cytomegalovirus exposure and HLA in healthy donors. The PCR made use of 60 Vbeta and 13 Jbeta primers. Produced via immunoSEQ multiplex PCR; TCRdb's table is partial and in-frame only. The repertoire holds approximately 180,000 clones, with 70% to 85% as singletons. The sample was PBMCs. The origin of the receptors is a woman aged 60-75 years in good health and CMV-seropositive.

This chain's CDR3 is CASSGQNNQPQHF. In nucleotides, the CDR3 is TGTGCCAGCAGTGGACAGAACAATCAGCCCCAGCATTTT. The chain has TRBV28 and TRBJ1-5; TRBD1 is a possible D gene (6 bases). V shed 5 bases and J shed 3 bases, with 8 bases lying between them. Germline loops: CDR1 MDHEN, CDR2 SYDVKM. This CDR3 comprises 13 residues. The whole variable domain, filled in from reference TRBV28 and TRBJ1-5, reads DVKVTQSSRYLVKRTGEKVFLECVQDMDHENMFWYRQDPGLGLRLIYFSYDVKMKEKGDIPEGYSVSREKKERFSLILESASTNQTSMYLCASSGQNNQPQHFGDGTRLSIL.

This rearrangement joins TRBV6-6 to TRBJ2-3; no reliable D call. Germline CDR1 MNHNY, CDR2 SVGAGI (reference sequence). The CDR3 loop spans 12 amino acids. Trimming left V 8 bases short and J 6 bases short, with 12 bases between. The chain's CDR3 is CASGLLSDTQYF. CDR3 sequence (DNA): TGTGCCAGCGGGCTTCTATCTGATACGCAGTATTTT.

This clone was detected only a few times. The chain employs TRBV2 and TRBJ1-4; 9 bases agree with TRBD1. CDR1 is SNHLY, CDR2 FYNNEI, per germline. The trim removed 2 bases at V and 7 bases at J, leaving 5 bases unmatched. The CDR3 totals 15 residues. The CDR3 DNA sequence: TGTGCCAGCAGTGAAATGGGACAGGGATTTGAAAAACTGTTTTTT. Translating it yields CASSEMGQGFEKLFF.

DNA of the CDR3: TGTGCCAGCGACGCGGGCTCCTATGGCTACACCTTC. Encoded protein: CASDAGSYGYTF. The V gene is TRBV18, the J gene TRBJ1-2; the D is unclear. V gave up 8 bases and J gave up 4 bases, with 11 bases separating them. Germline CDR1 reads KGHSH; CDR2 reads LQKENI. The CDR3 runs 12 residues.

This clone was counted a single time. The rearrangement links TRBV11-3 to TRBJ1-2; maybe TRBD1 (6 bases). The V gene's germline CDR1 is SGHNT and CDR2 YENEEA. V dropped 0 bases and J dropped 7 bases, with 9 bases sitting between them. This CDR3 has 13 residues. The CDR3 nucleotides are TGTGCCAGCAGCTTAGAAGGGGGAATTGGCTACACCTTC. It yields the protein CASSLEGGIGYTF.

J is TRBJ2-3 and V is TRBV4-2; 8 bases line up with TRBD2. CDR3 length: 16 amino acids. J gave up 4 bases and V 2 bases, and 8 bases lay outside the gene matches. Germline-derived CDR1 and CDR2 are LGHNA and YNFKEQ. In nucleotides, the CDR3 is TGTGCCAGCAGCCAATCCGGCCCAGCGGGGGCAGATACGCAGTATTTT. Translating gives CASSQSGPAGADTQYF.

A single count supports this clone. This chain uses TRBV7-3 with TRBJ2-3; D unresolved. V was shortened by 4 bases and J by 0 bases, with 8 bases between the two germline ends. The CDR3 has 14 residues. The V gene's germline CDR1 is SGHTA and CDR2 FQGTGA. CDR3 amino acids: CASSSVSSTDTQYF. The CDR3 DNA follows: TGTGCCAGCAGCTCAGTATCTAGCACAGATACGCAGTATTTT.

The chain links TRBV7-6 to TRBJ1-5, with TRBD1 identical over 8 bases. The J segment lost 6 bases and the V segment lost 1 base, leaving 5 bases of the junction unmatched. There are 15 residues in the CDR3. Germline assignment: CDR1 SGHVS and CDR2 FNYEAQ. CDR3 nucleotide sequence: TGTGCCAGCAGCTTAGACACAGGGGGTAGTCAGCCCCAGCATTTT. Amino acid sequence: CASSLDTGGSQPQHF. The full variable domain, rest sourced from reference TRBV7-6 and TRBJ1-5, is GAGVSQSPRYKVTKRGQDVALRCDPISGHVSLYWYRQALGQGPEFLTYFNYEAQQDKSGLPNDRFSAERPEGSISTLTIQRTEQRDSAMYRCASSLDTGGSQPQHFGDGTRLSIL.

The J gene is TRBJ2-7, the V gene TRBV30, with TRBD1 identical over 7 bases. J lost 5 bases, V lost 8 bases, and 6 bases had no gene match. The CDR3 totals 11 residues. Germline CDR1 is GTSNPN and CDR2 is SVGIG (reference sequence). The CDR3 DNA reads TGTGCCCGATCCACAGGGGACGAGCAGTACTTC. This codes for CARSTGDEQYF.

The chain combines TRBV27 with TRBJ2-7; TRBD2 aligns across 13 bases. Germline-derived CDR1 and CDR2 are MNHEY and SMNVEV (reference sequence). The CDR3 runs 14 residues. Unmatched junction bases numbered 5, after V lost 6 bases and J lost 6 bases. CDR3 amino acids: CASRGLAGSAEQYF. For the CDR3, the DNA is TGTGCCAGCAGGGGACTAGCGGGGTCAGCCGAGCAGTACTTC.

The rearrangement joins TRBV14 to TRBJ2-1, with 7 bases that match TRBD2. The V gene end was trimmed by 3 bases and the J gene end by 3 bases; junction bases not matched to a gene: 2. Germline CDR1 and CDR2: SGHDN and FVKESK. CDR3 size: 14 residues. Here the CDR3 reads CASSQASGYNEQFF. CDR3 DNA sequence: TGTGCCAGCAGCCAGGCTAGCGGCTACAATGAGCAGTTCTTC.

The chain links TRBV28 to TRBJ1-5, with 8 bases aligning to TRBD1. This CDR3 has 15 amino acids. V trimming: 6 bases; J trimming: 9 bases; junction bases outside the gene matches: 13. CDR1 is MDHEN, CDR2 SYDVKM, per germline. The CDR3 DNA reads as TGTGCCAGCAGAGGGGCAGGACAGGGTTCGACGCCCCAGCATTTT. This encodes CASRGAGQGSTPQHF.

This chain links TRBV5-1 with TRBJ2-7; 8 nucleotides line up with TRBD1. The CDR3 sequence is 15 residues long. J lost 2 bases, V lost 3 bases, and 7 bases had no gene match. From germline, CDR1 is SGHRS and CDR2 YFSETQ. The CDR3 DNA sequence: TGCGCCAGCAGCTCGACCGGGACAGGTGCCTACGAGCAGTACTTC. It encodes CASSSTGTGAYEQYF.

The rearrangement links TRBV28 to TRBJ2-7; the D gene is possibly TRBD2 (6 bases). CDR3 length: 15 amino acids. In germline, CDR1 is MDHEN, CDR2 SYDVKM. The V end lost 3 bases, the J end lost 2 bases, and 14 bases lay between the germline ends. CDR3 sequence (DNA): TGTGCCAGCAGTTTCTCGACTAGATCGGCCTACGAGCAGTACTTC. This encodes CASSFSTRSAYEQYF.